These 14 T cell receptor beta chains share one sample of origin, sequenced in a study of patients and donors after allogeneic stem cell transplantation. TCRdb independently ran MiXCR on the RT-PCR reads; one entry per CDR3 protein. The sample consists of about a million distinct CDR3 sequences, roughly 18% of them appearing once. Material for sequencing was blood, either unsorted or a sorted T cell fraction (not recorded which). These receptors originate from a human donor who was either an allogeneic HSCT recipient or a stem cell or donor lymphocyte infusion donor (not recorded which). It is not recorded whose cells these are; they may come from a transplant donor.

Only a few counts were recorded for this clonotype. The CDR3 is CASSVGQGRNEQFF. CDR3 in DNA: TGTGCCAGCAGCGTAGGGCAGGGGCGTAATGAGCAGTTCTTC. The chain employs TRBV9 and TRBJ2-1; a possible D gene is TRBD1 (6 bases). The CDR3 has 14 amino acids. Germline loops: CDR1 SGDLS, CDR2 YYNGEE. Trimming removed 0 bases from V and 7 bases from J, with 11 bases in between. Full variable domain (outside the CDR3, taken from reference TRBV9 and TRBJ2-1): DSGVTQTPKHLITATGQRVTLRCSPRSGDLSVYWYQQSLDQGLQFLIQYYNGEERAKGNILERFSAQQFPDLHSELNLSSLELGDSALYFCASSVGQGRNEQFFGPGTRLTVL.

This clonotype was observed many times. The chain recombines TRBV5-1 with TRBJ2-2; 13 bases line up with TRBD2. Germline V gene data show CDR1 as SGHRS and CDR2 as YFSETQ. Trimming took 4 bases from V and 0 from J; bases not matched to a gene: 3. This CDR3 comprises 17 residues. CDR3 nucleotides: TGCGCCAGCAGCCCGGGACTAGCGGGGACGAACACCGGGGAGCTGTTTTTT. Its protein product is CASSPGLAGTNTGELFF.

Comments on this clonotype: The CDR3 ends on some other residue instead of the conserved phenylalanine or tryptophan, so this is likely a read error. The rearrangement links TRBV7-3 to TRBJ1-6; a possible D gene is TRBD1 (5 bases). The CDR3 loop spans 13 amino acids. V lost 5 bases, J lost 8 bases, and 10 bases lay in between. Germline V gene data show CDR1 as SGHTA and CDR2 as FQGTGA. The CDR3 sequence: CASSRTRDSPLHL. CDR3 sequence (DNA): TGTGCCAGCAGCCGGACACGGGATTCACCCCTCCACCTT.

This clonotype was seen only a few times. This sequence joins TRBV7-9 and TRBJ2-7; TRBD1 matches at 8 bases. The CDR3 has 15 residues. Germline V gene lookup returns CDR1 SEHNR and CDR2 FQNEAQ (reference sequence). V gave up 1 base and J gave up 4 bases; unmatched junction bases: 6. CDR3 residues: CASSLVQGARYEQYF. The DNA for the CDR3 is TGTGCCAGCAGCTTAGTCCAGGGGGCGAGGTACGAGCAGTACTTC.

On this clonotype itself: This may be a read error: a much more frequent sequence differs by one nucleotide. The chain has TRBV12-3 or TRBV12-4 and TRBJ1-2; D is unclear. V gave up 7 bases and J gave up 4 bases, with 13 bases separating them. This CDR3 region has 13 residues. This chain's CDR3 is CASKLSGIYGYTF. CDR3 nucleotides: TGTGCCAGCAAGTTGTCGGGGATCTATGGCTACACCTTC.

CDR3 sequence (DNA): TGCGCCAGCAGCCACCGGGCGCCGCCCGATGAGCAGTTCTTC. Its protein is CASSHRAPPDEQFF. The chain recombines TRBV5-1 with TRBJ2-1; D is ambiguous. Germline CDR1 and CDR2: SGHRS and YFSETQ. The CDR3 is made up of 14 amino acids. Trimming shortened V by 4 bases and J by 8 bases, and 16 bases separated the two germline ends.

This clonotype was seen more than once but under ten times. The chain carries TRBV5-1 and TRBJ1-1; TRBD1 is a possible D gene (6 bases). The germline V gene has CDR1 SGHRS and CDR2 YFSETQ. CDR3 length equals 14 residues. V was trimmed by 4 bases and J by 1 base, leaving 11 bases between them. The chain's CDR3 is CASSPEGGNTEAFF. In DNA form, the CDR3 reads TGCGCCAGCAGCCCGGAGGGGGGGAACACTGAAGCTTTCTTT.

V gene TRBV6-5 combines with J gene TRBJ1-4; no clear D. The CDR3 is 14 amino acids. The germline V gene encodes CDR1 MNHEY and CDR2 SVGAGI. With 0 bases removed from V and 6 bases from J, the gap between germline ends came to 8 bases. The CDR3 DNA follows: TGTGCCAGCAGTTACTCACGTAGGGATGAAAAACTGTTTTTT. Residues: CASSYSRRDEKLFF.

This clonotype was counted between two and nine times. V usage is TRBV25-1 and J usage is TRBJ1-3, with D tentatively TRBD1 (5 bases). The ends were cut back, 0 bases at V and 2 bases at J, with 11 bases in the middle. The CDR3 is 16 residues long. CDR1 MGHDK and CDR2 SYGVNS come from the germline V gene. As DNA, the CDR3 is TGTGCCAGCAGTGAATACCTCTTAGGGGCTGGAAACACCATATATTTT. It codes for CASSEYLLGAGNTIYF.

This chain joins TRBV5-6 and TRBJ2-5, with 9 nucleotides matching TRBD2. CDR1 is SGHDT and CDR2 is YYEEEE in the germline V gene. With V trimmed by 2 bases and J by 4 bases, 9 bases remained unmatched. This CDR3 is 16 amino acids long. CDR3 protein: CASSFRVSGRRETQYF. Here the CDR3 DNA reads TGTGCCAGCAGCTTCCGCGTTAGCGGGAGAAGAGAGACCCAGTACTTC.

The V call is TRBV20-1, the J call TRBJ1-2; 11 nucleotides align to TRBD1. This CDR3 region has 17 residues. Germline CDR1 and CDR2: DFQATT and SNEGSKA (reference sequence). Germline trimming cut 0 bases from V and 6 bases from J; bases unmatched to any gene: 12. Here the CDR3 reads CSARDLPGTGGINGYTF. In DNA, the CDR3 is TGCAGTGCTAGAGATTTACCGGGGACAGGGGGTATTAATGGCTACACCTTC.

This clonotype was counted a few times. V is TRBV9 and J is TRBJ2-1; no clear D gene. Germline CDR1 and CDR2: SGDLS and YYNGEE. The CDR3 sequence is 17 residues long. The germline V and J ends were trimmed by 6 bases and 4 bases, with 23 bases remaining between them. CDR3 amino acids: CASISKWPFSGYNEQFF. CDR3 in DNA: TGTGCCAGCATCTCCAAGTGGCCCTTTTCGGGTTACAATGAGCAGTTCTTC.

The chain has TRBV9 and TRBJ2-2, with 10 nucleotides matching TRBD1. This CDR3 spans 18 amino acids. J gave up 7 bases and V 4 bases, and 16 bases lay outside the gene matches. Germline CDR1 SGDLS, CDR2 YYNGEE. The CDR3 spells CASSLGAGQGVIIGELFF. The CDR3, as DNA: TGTGCCAGCAGCTTAGGGGCCGGACAGGGGGTTATAATCGGGGAGCTGTTTTTT.

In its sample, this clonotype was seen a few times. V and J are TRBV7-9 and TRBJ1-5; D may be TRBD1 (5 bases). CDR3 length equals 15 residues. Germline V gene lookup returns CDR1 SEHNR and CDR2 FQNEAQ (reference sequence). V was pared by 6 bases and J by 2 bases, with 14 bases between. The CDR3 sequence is CASSPDSVGNQPQHF. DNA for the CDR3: TGTGCCAGCAGTCCCGACAGTGTCGGCAATCAGCCCCAGCATTTT.